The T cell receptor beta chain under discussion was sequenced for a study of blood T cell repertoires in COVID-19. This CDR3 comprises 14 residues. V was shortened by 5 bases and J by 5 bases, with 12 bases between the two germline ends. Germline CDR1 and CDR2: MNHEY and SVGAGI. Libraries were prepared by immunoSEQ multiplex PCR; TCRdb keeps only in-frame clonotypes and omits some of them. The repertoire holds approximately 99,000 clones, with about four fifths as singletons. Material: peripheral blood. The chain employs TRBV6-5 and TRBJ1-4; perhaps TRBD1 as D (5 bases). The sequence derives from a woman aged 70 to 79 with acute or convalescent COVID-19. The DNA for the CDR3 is TGTGCCAGCAGTCGGGGGAGCTTGAATGAAAAACTGTTTTTT. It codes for CASSRGSLNEKLFF.